This T cell receptor beta chain comes out of a study of blood T cell repertoires in COVID-19. Study background: There were acute and convalescent COVID-19 samples, and they came from the United States, Italy and Spain. The analysed material was cDNA or gDNA that came from T cells, B-cell-depleted T cells, or PBMCs.

Source study methods: Researchers report that nucleated cell counts were estimated from reference gene primer amplification. The assay was immunoSEQ multiplex PCR, and TCRdb's table has in-frame clones only and misses some. V and J calls and clone size are as listed in that table; D and trimming were resolved from the DNA. The profile shows about 120,000 clones, about 74% of them singletons. The V gene end was trimmed by 7 bases and the J gene end by 3 bases; junction bases not matched to a gene: 6. The CDR3 contains 14 residues. Germline V gives CDR1 MDHEN, CDR2 SYDVKM. The source of this sequence is a man between 65 and 85 years old with acute or convalescent COVID-19. The specimen was peripheral blood. V and J are TRBV28 and TRBJ1-5; the match to TRBD1 covers 7 bases. CDR3 region: CASTLTGNNQPQHF. The CDR3 DNA reads as TGTGCCAGCACCCTGACAGGGAACAATCAGCCCCAGCATTTT.